This T cell receptor (beta chain) was retrieved from a study of PD-1 blockade in mismatch repair-deficient tumors. Generated by immunoSEQ multiplex PCR, the TCRdb table keeps only in-frame clones and is missing some. Here the sample spans 85,000 to 130,000 clones, 82% being singletons. PCR or immunohistochemistry showed mismatch repair deficiency in every enrolled patient. The length of the CDR3 is 15 residues. Germline V gives CDR1 KGHSH, CDR2 LQKENI. Trimming took 4 bases from V and 1 from J, leaving 14 bases between them. Sequences were derived from peripheral blood, sampled approximately 35 weeks after starting pembrolizumab. The TCR comes from an adult with mismatch repair-deficient cancer. The chain is built from TRBV18 and TRBJ2-7; TRBD2 is a possible D gene (6 bases). DNA of the CDR3: TGTGCCAGCTCACTGGAGGGTAAAGGGTCCTACGAGCAGTACTTC. This codes for CASSLEGKGSYEQYF.